The rows below give T cell receptor beta chains drawn from one sample of a study of CD8 T cells in Susac syndrome. TCRdb redid the calling of the immunoSEQ multiplex PCR reads with MiXCR, one entry per CDR3 protein. The table records around 270,000 distinct CDR3 sequences, almost 85% of them present only once. The sequenced material came from CD8+ T cells from PBMCs. The receptor source for this set is a human donor with multiple sclerosis. Each CDR3 is given with its conserved first and last residue. A D gene is named only where the DNA matches it firmly. Some rows mark clone size as missing; the rest say once, few, many or name a class of expanded clone.

V gene	clone size	D gene	J gene	CDR3 DNA	CDR3 protein
TRBV25-1	-	-	TRBJ1-2	TGTGCCACCACTTCTTCAGGGAAGGGCGGCTACACCTTC	CATTSSGKGGYTF
TRBV5-5	-	-	TRBJ1-2	TGTGCCAGCAGGGAGTTAGTGACAGCTAACTATGGCTACACCTTC	CASRELVTANYGYTF
TRBV6-2/TRBV6-3	-	-	TRBJ1-5	TGTGCCAGCAGTTACTCGTCCGGATTAAGCAATCAGCCCCAGCATTTT	CASSYSSGLSNQPQHF
TRBV10-3	-	-	TRBJ1-1	TGTGCCACCATGCCCCTCGAGGGTAATGTGAACACTGAAGCTTTCTTT	CATMPLEGNVNTEAFF
TRBV5-6	-	TRBD2	TRBJ2-5	TGTGCCAGCTGCTTGGCGGGAGGGGAGACCCAGTACTTC	CASCLAGGETQYF
TRBV7-2	once	-	TRBJ2-5	TGTGCCAGCTCCATAGGGGCTAGACTAACTCAAGAGACCCAGTACTTC	CASSIGARLTQETQYF
TRBV6-5	few	-	TRBJ1-1	TGTGCCAGCAGTTATTATCAGGCCTCTGAAGCTTTCTTT	CASSYYQASEAFF
TRBV20-1	-	-	TRBJ1-1	TGCAGTGCCAGACGGAGATTGAACACTGAAGCTTTCTTT	CSARRRLNTEAFF
TRBV20-1	few	-	TRBJ2-1	TGCAGTGCTAGAGCTTTGAATGAGCAGTTCTTC	CSARALNEQFF
TRBV28	once	-	TRBJ1-2	TGTGCCAGCAGTTGGCCCGGGACGGACTATTGCTACACCTTC	CASSWPGTDYCYTF
TRBV4-1	-	-	TRBJ2-7	TGCGCCAGCAGCCAAGAAGTACGGGACACCTACGAGCAGTACTTC	CASSQEVRDTYEQYF
TRBV9	-	-	TRBJ2-1	TGTGCCAGCAGCGAGGGGTGGGGGGATGAGCAGTTCTTC	CASSEGWGDEQFF
TRBV7-8	-	TRBD2	TRBJ2-3	TGTGCCAGCAGCTTATTGGCTGGCAGGCTAGCGGGCACAGATACGCAGTATTTT	CASSLLAGRLAGTDTQYF
TRBV7-8	-	-	TRBJ2-7	TGTGCCAGCAGCTTAGTCAGCGGAAGGCCCCAAATCTTACTTCGCGACGAGCAGTACTTC	CASSLVSGRPQILLRDEQYF
TRBV4-1	-	-	TRBJ2-3	TGCGCCAGCAGCCAAAGACAGGTCACAGATACGCAGTATTTT	CASSQRQVTDTQYF
TRBV28	-	-	TRBJ2-5	TGTGCCAGCAGTTTTCAGGGGTACCAAGAGACCCAGTACTTC	CASSFQGYQETQYF
TRBV11-2	-	-	TRBJ2-7	TGTGCCAGCAGCCCCGAGGGGGGCCGTGGACGCTACGAGCAGTACTTC	CASSPEGGRGRYEQYF
TRBV2	-	-	TRBJ1-2	TGTGCCAGCAGGGGGAATCCGGGCTTAAACTATGGCTACACCTTC	CASRGNPGLNYGYTF
TRBV19	once	-	TRBJ2-5	TGTGCCAGTAGTCGACCCCAGGGATACAGAGAGACCCAGTACTTC	CASSRPQGYRETQYF
TRBV6-2/TRBV6-3	-	-	TRBJ2-3	TGTGCCAGCAGTTACTCGTGGACGCGGGCAGATACGCAGTATTTT	CASSYSWTRADTQYF
TRBV28	-	TRBD1	TRBJ2-1	TGTGCCAGCAGTTTAATTGGGACAGGGGGAGACAATGAGCAGTTCTTC	CASSLIGTGGDNEQFF
TRBV14	-	-	TRBJ1-1	TGTGCCAGCAGCGACAGGCCTCCGAACACTGAAGCTTTCTTT	CASSDRPPNTEAFF
TRBV19	-	-	TRBJ2-7	TGTGCCAGTGGTTCGTCAGGGTACGAGCAGTACTTC	CASGSSGYEQYF
TRBV4-2	-	-	TRBJ1-1	TGTGCCAGCAGCCAAGGGTGGAGCACTGAAGCTTTCTTT	CASSQGWSTEAFF
TRBV11-2	-	-	TRBJ1-1	TGTGCCAGCAGCATTGGACACCGGACAACCACGAACACTGAAGCTTTCTTT	CASSIGHRTTTNTEAFF
TRBV7-9	-	-	TRBJ1-2	TGTGCCAGCAGCTCCCCCCTATTAATGGGGTATGGCTACACCTTC	CASSSPLLMGYGYTF
TRBV4-1	-	-	TRBJ2-7	TGCGCCAGCAGCCAAGATCTCTGGAGCGAGCAGTACTTC	CASSQDLWSEQYF
TRBV20-1	few	TRBD1	TRBJ2-7	TGCAGTGCTAGAAACCCCCAGGGGGCCACCTACGAGCAGTACTTC	CSARNPQGATYEQYF
TRBV7-6	few	-	TRBJ2-7	TGTGCCAGCAGCTCGACGGGGACCTACGAGCAGTACTTC	CASSSTGTYEQYF